This TCR beta chain was identified during a study of blood T cell repertoires in COVID-19. Study information: From T cells, B-cell-depleted T cells, or PBMCs came the material, which was cDNA or gDNA.

Two negative PCRs, clearance, or symptom resolution were required of recovered Cohort 3 donors. Clones were read by immunoSEQ multiplex PCR, and TCRdb kept only the in-frame ones, dropping some. The table lists approximately 220,000 clones, more than 80% of them singletons. Germline CDR1 is LGHNA and CDR2 is YSLEER. The CDR3 is made up of 16 amino acids. The junction had 7 bases not matched to a gene; V was cut back by 3 bases and J by 0 bases. The receptor comes from a man under 40 who had recovered from COVID-19. This chain joins TRBV4-3 and TRBJ2-7; 8 bases align to TRBD2. Sequenced material: PBMCs or T cells enriched from blood (not recorded which). CDR3 nucleotides: TGCGCCAGCAGCCAGGTTACTAGCGGAAACTCCTACGAGCAGTACTTC. It translates to CASSQVTSGNSYEQYF.